Listed below are T cell receptor beta chains from one sample, sequenced in a study of beta chain features in type 1 diabetes. Repertoires were generated with immunoSEQ multiplex PCR, while TCRdb's copy carries only in-frame clones and drops some. The table has almost 250,000 clones, roughly 15% seen once; the top ten hold more than 0.02%. Sequencing used naive CD4+ T cells from blood. All receptors come from a woman between 40 and 55 years old in good health. Both conserved end residues are part of each CDR3. A D gene is named only where the DNA matches it firmly. Expanded clones are given a class, and other clones once, few, many or no size at all.

NA TRBJ2-7 TRBV10-3 few TGTGCCATCAGAAGGGGGATCTGGGTAGGACAGTATAACTACGAGCAGTACTTC CAIRRGIWVGQYNYEQYF
TRBD1 TRBJ1-5 TRBV2 once TGTGCCAGCAGTCCTGGGACAGATAGCAATCAGCCCCAGCATTTT CASSPGTDSNQPQHF
TRBD2 TRBJ2-1 TRBV5-1 once TGCGCCAGCAGCACGGGACTAGCGGGGGGGAACTACAATGAGCAGTTCTTC CASSTGLAGGNYNEQFF
NA TRBJ2-1 TRBV7-9 NA TGTGCCAGCAGCTTAGCGCTTCTATCGGCGGATCAGCAGTTCTTC CASSLALLSADQQFF
TRBD1 TRBJ2-1 TRBV7-9 many TGTGCCAGCCGGGACAGGACCTACAATGAGCAGTTCTTC CASRDRTYNEQFF
NA TRBJ1-1 TRBV5-1 NA TGCGCCAGCAGCTTGGTGGAGGCGAACACTGAAGCTTTCTTT CASSLVEANTEAFF
TRBD2 TRBJ2-3 TRBV11-2 few TGTGCCAGCAGCCCACAAAGCGGGGGGGCATCAGATACGCAGTATTTT CASSPQSGGASDTQYF
NA TRBJ2-3 TRBV18 NA TGTGCCAGCTCATTCAGGGGTCCAGATACGCAGTATTTT CASSFRGPDTQYF
TRBD1 TRBJ1-4 TRBV4-1 NA TGCGCCAGCAGCCAGGCTCCGGGACAGGGCGTGAAAAGGGTGTTTTTT CASSQAPGQGVKRVFF
NA TRBJ1-5 TRBV27 few TGTGCCAGCAGCATGGGACATATTAATCAGCCCCAGCATTTT CASSMGHINQPQHF
TRBD1 TRBJ1-5 TRBV7-2 NA TGTGCCAGCAGCCCCGGGACAGCCTACAATCAGCCCCAGCATTTT CASSPGTAYNQPQHF
NA TRBJ1-1 TRBV6-1 few TGTGCCAGCATCCGGGTACCCTTGAACACTGAAGCTTTCTTT CASIRVPLNTEAFF
TRBD2 TRBJ2-7 TRBV27 NA TGTGCCAGCAGTTCCGGAGGAAGGGGCGGGGGGTTCCTCAGAGAGCAGTACTTC CASSSGGRGGGFLREQYF
NA TRBJ2-6 TRBV16 many TGTGCCAGCACTGGCAGTAGGGCCAACGTCCTGACTTTC CASTGSRANVLTF
TRBD1 TRBJ1-1 TRBV7-9 few TGTGCCAGCAGGAGAGCACCGGGACAGAAGAACACTGAAGCTTTCTTT CASRRAPGQKNTEAFF
TRBD1 TRBJ1-2 TRBV2 few TGTGCCAGTGAGGGACAGGGGAACTATGGCTACACCTTC CASEGQGNYGYTF
TRBD1 TRBJ2-5 TRBV7-8 few TGTGCCACCATAGGACAGGGGGCCGCGGAGACCCAGTACTTC CATIGQGAAETQYF
TRBD2 TRBJ2-2 TRBV5-1 NA TGCGCCAGCAGCCCGGGACTAAGTTTGACCGGGGAGCTGTTTTTT CASSPGLSLTGELFF
NA TRBJ2-5 TRBV18 NA TGTGCCAGCTCATTCGACCCAGGAGAGACCCAGTACTTC CASSFDPGETQYF
NA TRBJ2-7 TRBV5-1 NA TGCGCCAGCAGCTTGCCCGGGAACCCCTACGAGCAGTACTTC CASSLPGNPYEQYF
TRBD1 TRBJ2-7 TRBV23-1 NA TGCGCCAGCAGCCGGGCCACAGGGGGCCCCTACGAGCAGTACTTC CASSRATGGPYEQYF
TRBD1 TRBJ2-7 TRBV4-2 NA TGTGCCAGCAGCTGGGGACAGAGTAGCTCCTACGAGCAGTACTTC CASSWGQSSSYEQYF
NA TRBJ2-3 TRBV7-2 few TGTGCCAGCAGCTTAAGCTACGGTGCAGATACGCAGTATTTT CASSLSYGADTQYF
NA TRBJ2-7 TRBV7-2 NA TGTGCCAGTGAGCTTACGTATAGGAGCTACGAGCAGTACTTC CASELTYRSYEQYF
TRBD1 TRBJ2-3 TRBV6-1 NA TGTGCCAGCAGACAGGGGAATACGCAGTATTTT CASRQGNTQYF
TRBD1 TRBJ1-5 TRBV4-1 NA TGCGCCAGCAGCGCATGGGGACAGGGTAATCAGCCCCAGCATTTT CASSAWGQGNQPQHF
NA TRBJ1-5 TRBV7-9 few TGTGCCAGCAGCTTATGGCAGGGCTTTGGCAATCAGCCCCAGCATTTT CASSLWQGFGNQPQHF
NA TRBJ2-7 TRBV15 NA TGTGCCACCAGCAGAGATAATCCCCCGGGCTACGAGCAGTACTTC CATSRDNPPGYEQYF
NA TRBJ2-3 TRBV29-1 few TGCACTGTGGCGGAGGGCCAGACAGATACGCAGTATTTT CTVAEGQTDTQYF
NA TRBJ2-5 TRBV6-5 few TGTGCCAGCAGTTACCGGCCGACTCAAGAGACCCAGTACTTC CASSYRPTQETQYF
TRBD1 TRBJ1-6 TRBV7-9 NA TGTGCCAGCAGCCCAGAAGGACAGGGCAATTCACCCCTCCACTTT CASSPEGQGNSPLHF
TRBD2 TRBJ2-4 TRBV18 few TGTGCCAGCTCACCACAGCGGGGGATACAAAACATTCAGTACTTC CASSPQRGIQNIQYF
NA TRBJ2-5 TRBV11-2 NA TGTGCCAGCACCTTAAGGGTAACAGGGGAGACCCAGTACTTC CASTLRVTGETQYF
TRBD2 TRBJ2-7 TRBV5-1 NA TGCGCCAGCAGCTCGCAAATCGGACTAGCCTCCTACGAGCAGTACTTC CASSSQIGLASYEQYF
NA TRBJ1-6 TRBV6-1 NA TGTGCCAGCAGGGGTCAGGGGTCCTATAATTCACCCCTCCACTTT CASRGQGSYNSPLHF
NA TRBJ1-4 TRBV7-9 NA TGTGCCAGCAGCTTACGGCAGGAACATGAAAAACTGTTTTTT CASSLRQEHEKLFF
TRBD1 TRBJ2-1 TRBV14 few TGTGCCAGCAGCGGCTACAGGGGACCCCCTAATGAGCAGTTCTTC CASSGYRGPPNEQFF
TRBD1 TRBJ2-3 TRBV7-9 few TGTGCCAGCAGTAACCGTCGGGACAGGGGTACAGATACGCAGTATTTT CASSNRRDRGTDTQYF
TRBD1 TRBJ1-2 TRBV2 NA TGTGCCAGCAGCCCGAGGGGACAGGAAAGTGGCTACACCTTC CASSPRGQESGYTF
NA TRBJ2-5 TRBV5-1 NA TGCGCCAGCAGCTCATCCACTGTAGTGGAGACCCAGTACTTC CASSSSTVVETQYF
TRBD1 TRBJ2-1 TRBV6-6 few TGTGCCAGCAGACCGACAGGGGTGGGAAATGAGCAGTTCTTC CASRPTGVGNEQFF
NA TRBJ1-6 TRBV7-9 NA TGTGCCAGCAGCCCTCTAACGGGGGGGAATTCACCCCTCCACTTT CASSPLTGGNSPLHF
TRBD1 TRBJ1-5 TRBV18 few TGTGCCAGCTCACCATCGACAGGGGCGGAGCAGCCCCAGCATTTT CASSPSTGAEQPQHF
NA TRBJ2-1 TRBV6-5 NA TGTGCCATCAGTGAGGTGCAGTGGAATGAGCAGTTCTTC CAISEVQWNEQFF
NA TRBJ2-1 TRBV19 NA TGTGCCAGTCCACACCTTAACGGTACTCCCGTTGGACGGGGGCAGTTCTTC CASPHLNGTPVGRGQFF
NA TRBJ1-5 TRBV6-6 NA TGTGCCAGCAGGGTGGGAGATCAGCCCCAGCATTTT CASRVGDQPQHF
TRBD1 TRBJ1-2 TRBV19 NA TGTGCCAGTAGTATAGGGGGACAGGGACGCGGCTACACCTTC CASSIGGQGRGYTF
TRBD1 TRBJ1-1 TRBV28 few TGTGCCAGTCAAAGACAGGGACACACTGAAGCTTTCTTT CASQRQGHTEAFF
TRBD1 TRBJ1-1 TRBV7-9 NA TGTGCCAGCAGCAAGGGACAGCTAGTGAACACTGAAGCTTTCTTT CASSKGQLVNTEAFF
NA TRBJ2-4 TRBV6-1 NA TGTGCCAGCGCCGAACCGACAGGAATCGCAAACATTCAGTACTTC CASAEPTGIANIQYF
NA TRBJ2-3 TRBV5-1 NA TGCGCCAGCAGCCTAGGGACTGCAGATACGCAGTATTTT CASSLGTADTQYF
NA TRBJ2-1 TRBV18 NA TGTGCCAGCTCACCTTTCACAGGCAGCTCCTACAATGAGCAGTTCTTC CASSPFTGSSYNEQFF
NA TRBJ2-3 TRBV11-2 NA TGTGCCAGCAGCTTAGGTCAGGGGATTCCAGATACGCAGTATTTT CASSLGQGIPDTQYF
NA TRBJ1-4 TRBV18 few TGTGCCAGCTCACCACCGGGCAGCCGGAATGAAAAACTGTTTTTT CASSPPGSRNEKLFF
TRBD2 TRBJ2-1 TRBV9 NA TGTGCCAGCAGCGTAGGCGGGGGGGACTACAATGAGCAGTTCTTC CASSVGGGDYNEQFF
TRBD2 TRBJ2-3 TRBV2 few TGTGCCAGCATCCCGGGACTAGCGGGGGGCCGGGATACGCAGTATTTT CASIPGLAGGRDTQYF
NA TRBJ2-1 TRBV5-1 few TGCGCCAGCAGCTTTCTCGGGGGGCGTGAGCAGTTCTTC CASSFLGGREQFF
NA TRBJ1-2 TRBV7-2 few TGTGCCAGCAGCAGACCCCCGAGGGAAGCTAACTATGGCTACACCTTC CASSRPPREANYGYTF
TRBD2 TRBJ2-5 TRBV14 few TGTGCCAGCAGCCAAGATGTGCAATATAGCGGGGGCGGAAAGACCCAGTACTTC CASSQDVQYSGGGKTQYF